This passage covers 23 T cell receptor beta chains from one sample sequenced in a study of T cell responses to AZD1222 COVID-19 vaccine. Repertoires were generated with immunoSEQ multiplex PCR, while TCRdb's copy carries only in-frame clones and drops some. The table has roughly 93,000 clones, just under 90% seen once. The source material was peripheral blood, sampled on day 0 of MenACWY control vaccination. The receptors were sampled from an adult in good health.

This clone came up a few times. CDR3 sequence: CASSWGFEGTYEQYF. The CDR3 coding sequence is TGTGCCAGCAGCTGGGGCTTTGAAGGGACCTACGAGCAGTACTTC. This chain uses TRBV7-2 with TRBJ2-7, with D possibly being TRBD1 (5 bases). This CDR3 is built from 15 residues. CDR1 and CDR2 (germline): SGHTA, FQGNSA. V lost 4 bases and J 2 bases, leaving 15 bases between the germline ends.

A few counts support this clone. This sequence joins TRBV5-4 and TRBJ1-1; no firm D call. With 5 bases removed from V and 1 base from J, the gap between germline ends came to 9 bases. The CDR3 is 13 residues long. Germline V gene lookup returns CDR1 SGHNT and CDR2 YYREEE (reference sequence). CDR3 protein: CASRLTENTEAFF. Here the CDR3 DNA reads TGTGCCAGCAGACTTACAGAGAACACTGAAGCTTTCTTT.

The CDR3 DNA follows: TGCGCCAGCAGTCAAGCTCAGGCAGGGGTTGGGGGGCTCTATGGCTACACCTTC. Translating it yields CASSQAQAGVGGLYGYTF. This chain connects TRBV23-1 to TRBJ1-2; possibly TRBD1 for D (6 bases). TRBV23-1 is an ORF for which the function is uncertain. Trimming removed 2 bases from V and 4 bases from J, with 23 bases in between. The CDR3 loop spans 18 amino acids.

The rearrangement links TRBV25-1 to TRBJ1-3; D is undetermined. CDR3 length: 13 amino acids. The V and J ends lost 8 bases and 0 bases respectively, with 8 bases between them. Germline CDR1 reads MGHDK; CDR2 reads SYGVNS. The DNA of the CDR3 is TGTGCCAGCCTAGGGTACTCTGGAAACACCATATATTTT. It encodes CASLGYSGNTIYF.

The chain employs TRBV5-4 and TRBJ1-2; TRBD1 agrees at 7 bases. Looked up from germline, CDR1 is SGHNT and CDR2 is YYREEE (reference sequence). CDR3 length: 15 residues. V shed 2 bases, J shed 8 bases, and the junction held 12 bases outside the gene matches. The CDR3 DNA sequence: TGTGCCAGCAGCTTATACGACAGGGATCTTCTCGGCTACACCTTC. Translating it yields CASSLYDRDLLGYTF.

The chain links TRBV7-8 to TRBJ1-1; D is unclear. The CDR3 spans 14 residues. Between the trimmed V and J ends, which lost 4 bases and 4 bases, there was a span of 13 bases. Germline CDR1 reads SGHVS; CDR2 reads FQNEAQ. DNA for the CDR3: TGTGCCAGCAGCTCCATGGGGTTGTTCACTGAAGCTTTCTTT. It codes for CASSSMGLFTEAFF.

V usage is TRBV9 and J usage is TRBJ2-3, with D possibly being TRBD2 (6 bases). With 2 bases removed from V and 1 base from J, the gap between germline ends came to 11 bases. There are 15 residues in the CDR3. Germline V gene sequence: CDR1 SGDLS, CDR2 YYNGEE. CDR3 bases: TGTGCCAGCAGCGTCTCCCCGGGGGGCACAGATACGCAGTATTTT. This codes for CASSVSPGGTDTQYF.

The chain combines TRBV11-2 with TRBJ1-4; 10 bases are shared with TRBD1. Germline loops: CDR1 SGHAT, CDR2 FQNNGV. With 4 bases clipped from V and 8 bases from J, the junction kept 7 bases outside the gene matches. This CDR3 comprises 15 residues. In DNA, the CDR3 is TGTGCCAGCAGCTCTCGGACAGGGGGAGGAGAAAAACTGTTTTTT. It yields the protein CASSSRTGGGEKLFF.

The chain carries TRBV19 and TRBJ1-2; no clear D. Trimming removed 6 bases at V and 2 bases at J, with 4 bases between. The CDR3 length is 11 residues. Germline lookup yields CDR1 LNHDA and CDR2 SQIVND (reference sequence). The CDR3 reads CASRENYGYTF. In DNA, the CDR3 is TGTGCCAGTAGGGAAAACTATGGCTACACCTTC. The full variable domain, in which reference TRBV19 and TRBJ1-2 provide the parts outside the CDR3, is DGGITQSPKYLFRKEGQNVTLSCEQNLNHDAMYWYRQDPGQGLRLIYYSQIVNDFQKGDIAEGYSVSREKKESFPLTVTSAQKNPTAFYLCASRENYGYTFGSGTRLTVV.

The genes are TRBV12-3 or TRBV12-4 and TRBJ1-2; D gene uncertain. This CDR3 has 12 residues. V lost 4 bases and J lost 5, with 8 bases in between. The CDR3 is CASSSVPYGYTF. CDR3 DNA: TGTGCCAGCAGTTCAGTTCCTTATGGCTACACCTTC.

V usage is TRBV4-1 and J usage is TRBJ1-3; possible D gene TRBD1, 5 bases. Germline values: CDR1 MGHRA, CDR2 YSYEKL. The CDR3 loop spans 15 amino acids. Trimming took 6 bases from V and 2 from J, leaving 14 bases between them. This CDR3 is CASSPSDSTGNTIYF. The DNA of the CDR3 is TGCGCCAGCAGTCCAAGTGACAGCACTGGAAACACCATATATTTT.

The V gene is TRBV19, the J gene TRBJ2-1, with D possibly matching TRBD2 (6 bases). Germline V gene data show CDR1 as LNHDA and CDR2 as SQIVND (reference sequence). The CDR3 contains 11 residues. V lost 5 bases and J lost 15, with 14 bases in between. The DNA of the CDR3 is TGTGCCAGTAGTTCTTCGGGGGACCCGTTCTTC. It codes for CASSSSGDPFF.

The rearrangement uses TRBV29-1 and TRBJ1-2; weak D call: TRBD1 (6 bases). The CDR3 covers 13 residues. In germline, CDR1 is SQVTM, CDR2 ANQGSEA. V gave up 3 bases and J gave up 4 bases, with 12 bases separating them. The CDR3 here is CSVDGGVSYGYTF. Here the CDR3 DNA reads TGCAGCGTTGACGGGGGCGTAAGCTATGGCTACACCTTC.

The CDR3 is CGSGGYSSYNEQFF. The CDR3 DNA reads TGTGGCTCTGGGGGCTACAGCTCCTACAATGAGCAGTTCTTC. This chain connects TRBV11-2 to TRBJ2-1; tentative D call: TRBD1 (6 bases). CDR3 length: 14 residues. Looked up from germline, CDR1 is SGHAT and CDR2 is FQNNGV. Based on the CDR3 plus reference TRBV11-2 and TRBJ2-1, the full variable domain is EAGVAQSPRYKIIEKRQSVAFWCNPISGHATLYWYQQILGQGPKLLIQFQNNGVVDDSQLPKDRFSAERLKGVDSTLKIQPAKLEDSAVYLCGSGGYSSYNEQFFGPGTRLTVL.

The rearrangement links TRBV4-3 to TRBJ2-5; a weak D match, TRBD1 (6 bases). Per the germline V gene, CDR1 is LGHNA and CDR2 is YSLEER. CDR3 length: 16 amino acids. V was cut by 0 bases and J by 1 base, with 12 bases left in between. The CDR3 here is CASSQEAGVIQETQYF. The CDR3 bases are TGCGCCAGCAGCCAAGAAGCAGGGGTCATCCAAGAGACCCAGTACTTC.

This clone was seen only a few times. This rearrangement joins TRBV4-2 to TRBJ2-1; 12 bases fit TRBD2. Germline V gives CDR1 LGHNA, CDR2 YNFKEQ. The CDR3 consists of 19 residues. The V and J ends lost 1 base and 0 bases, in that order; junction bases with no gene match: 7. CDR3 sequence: CASSQASGGALSSYNEQFF. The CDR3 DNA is TGTGCCAGCAGCCAAGCTAGCGGGGGGGCCCTGAGCTCCTACAATGAGCAGTTCTTC.

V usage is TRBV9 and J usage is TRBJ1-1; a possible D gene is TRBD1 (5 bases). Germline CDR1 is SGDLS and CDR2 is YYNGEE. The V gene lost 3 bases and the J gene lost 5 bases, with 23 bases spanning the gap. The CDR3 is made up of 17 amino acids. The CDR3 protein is CASSAGPLTRGETEAFF. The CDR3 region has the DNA TGTGCCAGCAGCGCGGGTCCCCTGACGCGGGGGGAAACTGAAGCTTTCTTT.

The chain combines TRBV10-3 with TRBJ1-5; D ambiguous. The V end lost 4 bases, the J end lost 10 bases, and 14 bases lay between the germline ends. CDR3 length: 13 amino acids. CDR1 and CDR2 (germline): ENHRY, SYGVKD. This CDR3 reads CAISGTASGPQHF. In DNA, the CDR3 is TGTGCCATCAGTGGCACAGCCTCGGGACCCCAGCATTTT.

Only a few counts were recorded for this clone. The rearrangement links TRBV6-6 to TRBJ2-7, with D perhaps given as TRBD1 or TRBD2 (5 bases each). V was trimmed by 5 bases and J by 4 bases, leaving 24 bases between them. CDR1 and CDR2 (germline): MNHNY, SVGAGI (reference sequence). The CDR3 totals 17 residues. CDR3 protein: CASSLTASGTRPYEQYF. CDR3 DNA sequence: TGTGCCAGCAGTCTAACCGCTTCCGGGACCCGGCCTTACGAGCAGTACTTC.

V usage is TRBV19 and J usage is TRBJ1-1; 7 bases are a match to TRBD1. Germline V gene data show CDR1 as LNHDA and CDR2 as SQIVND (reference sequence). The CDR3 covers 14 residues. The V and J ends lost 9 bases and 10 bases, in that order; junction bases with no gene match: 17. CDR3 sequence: CASSKTGVTGGAFF. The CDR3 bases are TGTGCCAGCTCCAAAACAGGGGTCACGGGTGGAGCTTTCTTT.

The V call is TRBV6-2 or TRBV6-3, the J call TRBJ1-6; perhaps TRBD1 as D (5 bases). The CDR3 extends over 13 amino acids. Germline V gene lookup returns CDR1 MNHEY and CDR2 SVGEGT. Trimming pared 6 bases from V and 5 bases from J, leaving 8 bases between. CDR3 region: CASSRDHNSPLHF. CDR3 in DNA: TGTGCCAGCAGCAGGGATCATAATTCACCCCTCCACTTT.

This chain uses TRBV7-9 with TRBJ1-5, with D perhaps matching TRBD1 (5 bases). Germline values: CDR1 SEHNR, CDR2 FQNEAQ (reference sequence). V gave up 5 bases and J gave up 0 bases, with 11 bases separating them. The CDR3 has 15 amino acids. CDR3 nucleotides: TGTGCCAGCAGCCCATTGGGGGTTAGCAATCAGCCCCAGCATTTT. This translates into CASSPLGVSNQPQHF.

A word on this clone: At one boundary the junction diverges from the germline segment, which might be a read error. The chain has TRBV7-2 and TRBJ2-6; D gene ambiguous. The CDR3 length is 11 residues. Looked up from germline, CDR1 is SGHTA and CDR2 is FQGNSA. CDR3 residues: CASTLDRSPTF. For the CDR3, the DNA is TGTGCCAGCACCTTAGACCGGTCCCCCACTTTC. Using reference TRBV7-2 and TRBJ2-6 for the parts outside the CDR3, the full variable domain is GAGVSQSPSNKVTEKGKDVELRCDPISGHTALYWYRQSLGQGLEFLIYFQGNSAPDKSGLPSDRFSAERTGGSVSTLTIQRTQQEDSAVYLCASTLDRSPTFGAGSRLTVL.